What follows are 27 T cell receptor beta chains derived from one specimen sequenced in a study of cytomegalovirus exposure and HLA in healthy donors. The PCR was carried out with 60 Vbeta primers and 13 Jbeta primers. The assay was immunoSEQ multiplex PCR, and TCRdb's table has in-frame clones only and misses some. Of some 140,000 clones listed, 75% to 80% were seen once; the top ten hold about 1%. The sequencing sample was made of PBMCs. Every receptor here comes from a woman in her sixties in good health and CMV-seronegative.

This chain joins TRBV10-3 and TRBJ1-1; possible D gene TRBD1, 6 bases. The CDR3 sequence is 16 residues long. V was trimmed by 6 bases and J by 0 bases, leaving 17 bases between them. Germline V lookup: CDR1 ENHRY, CDR2 SYGVKD. CDR3 sequence: CAIRGGAGAMNTEAFF. The CDR3 region has the DNA TGTGCCATCAGGGGGGGGGCAGGGGCGATGAACACTGAAGCTTTCTTT.

There are a few counts of this clone. The chain uses TRBV7-7 and TRBJ2-3; TRBD2 is a possible D gene (6 bases). V was clipped by 6 bases and J by 5 bases, with 18 bases between them. The germline CDR1 and CDR2 sequences are SSHAT and FNYEAQ (reference sequence). The CDR3 is 15 amino acids. CDR3: CASSRRPTEGDTQYF. In nucleotides, the CDR3 is TGTGCCAGCAGTCGTCGACCCACGGAGGGAGATACGCAGTATTTT. The full variable domain, in which reference TRBV7-7 and TRBJ2-3 provide the parts outside the CDR3, is GAGVSQSPRYKVTKRGQDVTLRCDPISSHATLYWYQQALGQGPEFLTYFNYEAQPDKSGLPSDRFSAERPEGSISTLTIQRTEQRDSAMYRCASSRRPTEGDTQYFGPGTRLTVL.

This clone occurred a few times. The V and J genes are TRBV9 and TRBJ2-2; D possibly corresponds to TRBD1 (6 bases). The ends were cut back, 1 base at V and 4 bases at J, with 23 bases in the middle. The CDR3 has 19 residues. CDR1 is SGDLS, CDR2 YYNGEE, per germline. CDR3 residues: CASSVSLGQRGRGTGELFF. The DNA for the CDR3 is TGTGCCAGCAGCGTATCTCTGGGACAACGGGGACGCGGCACCGGGGAGCTGTTTTTT.

The chain employs TRBV2 and TRBJ1-1; D not resolved. Germline CDR1 SNHLY, CDR2 FYNNEI. The CDR3 consists of 13 residues. Deletions cut 7 bases from V and 2 bases from J, with 11 bases between. The CDR3 nucleotides read TGTGCCAGCAACGGGCGGGAAAACACTGAAGCTTTCTTT. Protein sequence: CASNGRENTEAFF.

V and J are TRBV4-1 and TRBJ1-2; perhaps TRBD1 as D (5 bases). CDR3 length: 15 residues. V was shortened by 3 bases and J by 2 bases, with 13 bases between the two germline ends. Germline CDR1 and CDR2: MGHRA and YSYEKL. The DNA for the CDR3 is TGCGCCAGCAGCCAGGGACTTACAAGCAACTATGGCTACACCTTC. Translating it yields CASSQGLTSNYGYTF.

About this clone itself: An end of the junction differs from the germline gene, which may be a read error. The rearrangement uses TRBV15 and TRBJ2-7; TRBD2 is a possible D gene (6 bases). The CDR3 contains 11 residues. Germline V gives CDR1 LNHNV, CDR2 YYDKDF (reference sequence). CDR3 in amino acids: CATSRAGTLDF. As DNA, the CDR3 is TGTGCCACCAGCAGAGCCGGGACTTTAGATTTC.

About this clone: Within the sample, other DNA sequences also encode this same CDR3. The rearrangement uses TRBV6-6 and TRBJ1-1; D might be TRBD1 (5 bases). Trimming stripped 6 bases from V and 1 base from J, with 9 bases between. Per germline, CDR1 MNHNY and CDR2 SVGAGI (reference sequence). The CDR3 is 13 residues long. Here the CDR3 reads CASSRGGNTEAFF. The CDR3 nucleotides are TGTGCCAGCAGCCGGGGGGGGAACACTGAAGCTTTCTTT.

This clone turned up a few times. The chain joins TRBV19 to TRBJ2-5; possibly TRBD1 for D (6 bases). The CDR3 totals 16 residues. Germline assignment: CDR1 LNHDA and CDR2 SQIVND (reference sequence). V was pared by 4 bases and J by 0 bases, with 15 bases between. DNA for the CDR3: TGTGCCAGTAGTACCTCGACCGGGACACACCAAGAGACCCAGTACTTC. It is translated as CASSTSTGTHQETQYF.

For this clone: The sample contains more than one DNA sequence encoding this CDR3. The rearrangement uses TRBV19 and TRBJ2-2, with a possible D match to TRBD1 (5 bases). Germline V gene data show CDR1 as LNHDA and CDR2 as SQIVND (reference sequence). CDR3 size: 16 residues. Trimming left V 5 bases short and J 1 base short, with 14 bases between. CDR3 region: CASSAFHRQNTGELFF. CDR3 bases: TGTGCCAGTAGTGCTTTCCACAGGCAGAACACCGGGGAGCTGTTTTTT.

This chain joins TRBV7-2 and TRBJ2-7; 8 nucleotides line up with TRBD1. This CDR3 has 13 amino acids. Germline V CDR1 and CDR2: SGHTA, FQGNSA. V was pared by 5 bases and J by 7 bases, with 7 bases of the junction left unmatched. CDR3 sequence reads: CASSPDRGREQYF. The CDR3 coding sequence is TGTGCCAGCAGCCCCGACAGGGGAAGGGAGCAGTACTTC.

This clone was picked up a small number of times. The chain combines TRBV5-1 with TRBJ2-1; D possibly corresponds to TRBD1 (6 bases). Trimming took 1 base from V and 9 from J, leaving 11 bases between them. The germline V gene has CDR1 SGHRS and CDR2 YFSETQ. The CDR3 totals 13 residues. This chain's CDR3 is CASSLTGIPEQFF. The CDR3, as DNA: TGCGCCAGCAGCTTGACAGGGATACCTGAGCAGTTCTTC.

The rearrangement uses TRBV19 and TRBJ1-1, with 8 bases matching TRBD1. V dropped 8 bases and J dropped 4; count of bases not matched to a gene: 6. CDR3 size: 13 residues. In germline, CDR1 is LNHDA, CDR2 SQIVND (reference sequence). This CDR3 reads CASHLQGGTEAFF. CDR3 nucleotide sequence: TGTGCCAGTCACCTACAGGGGGGCACTGAAGCTTTCTTT.

CDR3 nucleotides: TGTGCCAGCAGCTTAGGGGACACCCCTCAAGAGACCCAGTACTTC. It specifies CASSLGDTPQETQYF. V and J are TRBV7-2 and TRBJ2-5; possible D gene TRBD1, 6 bases. The CDR3 covers 15 residues. Deletions cut 1 base from V and 2 bases from J, with 11 bases between. CDR1 and CDR2 (germline): SGHTA, FQGNSA.

The rearrangement joins TRBV10-3 to TRBJ1-2; D might be TRBD1 (6 bases). The germline gives CDR1 ENHRY, CDR2 SYGVKD. Trimming stripped 2 bases from V and 3 bases from J, with 13 bases between. This CDR3 spans 15 amino acids. In DNA form, the CDR3 reads TGTGCCATCAGTGAGACCCAGGGGCTCTACTATGGCTACACCTTC. Residues: CAISETQGLYYGYTF.

The rearrangement uses TRBV7-3 and TRBJ2-3; the D is unclear. V was pared by 5 bases and J by 0 bases, with 12 bases between. Germline values: CDR1 SGHTA, CDR2 FQGTGA. CDR3 size: 15 residues. The CDR3 here is CASSRGATSTDTQYF. The CDR3 DNA reads TGTGCCAGCAGCCGCGGAGCAACTAGCACAGATACGCAGTATTTT.

This chain links TRBV19 with TRBJ2-7; 11 bases line up with TRBD1. The V gene's germline CDR1 is LNHDA and CDR2 SQIVND (reference sequence). V was clipped by 5 bases and J by 2 bases; unmatched bases: 2. This CDR3 has 14 amino acids. In DNA form, the CDR3 reads TGTGCCAGTAGTCGGGGACAGGGGGCCTACGAGCAGTACTTC. It translates to CASSRGQGAYEQYF.

This chain connects TRBV4-1 to TRBJ1-3, with 7 bases aligning to TRBD1. CDR3 size: 15 residues. CDR1 MGHRA and CDR2 YSYEKL come from the germline V gene. Trimming removed 4 bases from V and 4 bases from J; junction bases left unmatched: 7. The CDR3 sequence: CASSPRTGAGNTIYF. DNA of the CDR3: TGCGCCAGCAGCCCTCGAACAGGGGCCGGAAACACCATATATTTT.

V gene TRBV28 combines with J gene TRBJ2-7, with 8 bases that match TRBD1. CDR3 length: 17 residues. Germline CDR1 MDHEN, CDR2 SYDVKM. Trimming at V came to 7 bases and at J to 3 bases, leaving 17 bases not matched to a gene. The CDR3 region has the DNA TGTGCCAGCACCCACGGACAGGGTTCTAAGGTGGGCTACGAGCAGTACTTC. Amino acids: CASTHGQGSKVGYEQYF.

This chain connects TRBV4-1 to TRBJ1-1; perhaps TRBD1 as D (6 bases). Germline CDR1 is MGHRA and CDR2 is YSYEKL. The V and J ends lost 0 bases and 0 bases respectively, with 11 bases between them. The CDR3 runs 16 residues. Here the CDR3 reads CASSQDWGRLNTEAFF. The CDR3 DNA is TGCGCCAGCAGCCAAGATTGGGGGCGGCTGAACACTGAAGCTTTCTTT.

This clone occurred a few times. The gene calls are TRBV6-4 and TRBJ2-1; 8 bases line up with TRBD1. The junction had 4 bases not matched to a gene; V was cut back by 4 bases and J by 2 bases. Germline CDR1 and CDR2: MRHNA and SNTAGT. CDR3 length: 15 amino acids. CDR3 DNA: TGTGCCAGCAGTGCAGGGGGCTTAACCTACAATGAGCAGTTCTTC. Its protein product is CASSAGGLTYNEQFF.

The DNA of the CDR3 is TGCGCCAGCAGCCCGCAACTAGCCTACAATGAGCAGTTCTTC. Residues: CASSPQLAYNEQFF. The chain couples TRBV4-1 to TRBJ2-1; a weak D match, TRBD2 (5 bases). This CDR3 has 14 residues. Between the trimmed V and J ends, which lost 4 bases and 2 bases, there was a span of 9 bases. Germline V CDR1 and CDR2: MGHRA, YSYEKL.

The rearrangement uses TRBV9 and TRBJ1-2, with D unclear. Germline assignment: CDR1 SGDLS and CDR2 YYNGEE. The CDR3 runs 15 residues. The V gene lost 0 bases and the J gene lost 0 bases, with 9 bases spanning the gap. CDR3 in amino acids: CASSVGAATNYGYTF. The CDR3 bases are TGTGCCAGCAGCGTAGGGGCAGCCACTAACTATGGCTACACCTTC.

This clone was counted a single time. The V gene is TRBV10-2, the J gene TRBJ1-6; 7 nucleotides agree with TRBD1. Germline V gene sequence: CDR1 WSHSY, CDR2 SAAADI. Germline trimming cut 3 bases from V and 9 bases from J; bases unmatched to any gene: 5. The CDR3 runs to 14 residues. CDR3 sequence (DNA): TGCGCCAGCAGTGAAACAGGGGCCGGTTCACCCCTCCACTTT. Protein sequence: CASSETGAGSPLHF.

The V call is TRBV2, the J call TRBJ1-1; D may be TRBD1 (5 bases). V lost 9 bases and J 5 bases, leaving 19 bases between the germline ends. The CDR3 loop spans 14 amino acids. Germline V gives CDR1 SNHLY, CDR2 FYNNEI. CDR3 in amino acids: CASRTQGKGTEAFF. CDR3 bases: TGTGCCAGTAGAACCCAGGGTAAGGGGACTGAAGCTTTCTTT.

The chain carries TRBV6-1 and TRBJ1-1; 8 bases are a match to TRBD1. The ends lost 4 bases at V and 6 bases at J; junction bases unmatched: 4. The CDR3 extends over 13 amino acids. CDR1 is MNHNS and CDR2 is SASEGT in the germline V gene. The CDR3: CASSALQGAEAFF. The CDR3 region has the DNA TGTGCCAGCAGTGCACTACAGGGGGCTGAAGCTTTCTTT.

This clone has just a few counts. V is TRBV7-6 and J is TRBJ1-6; D gene ambiguous. V was pared by 5 bases and J by 10 bases, with 15 bases between. This CDR3 is 14 amino acids long. The V gene's germline CDR1 is SGHVS and CDR2 FNYEAQ. The CDR3 coding sequence is TGTGCCAGCAGCAATGGGAGGGAGGGCTCACCCCTCCACTTT. It encodes CASSNGREGSPLHF.

The rearrangement uses TRBV5-1 and TRBJ2-3; D ambiguous. The CDR3 sequence is 16 residues long. The germline V gene encodes CDR1 SGHRS and CDR2 YFSETQ. The ends were cut back, 0 bases at V and 0 bases at J, with 11 bases in the middle. In DNA form, the CDR3 reads TGCGCCAGCAGCTTGGGAGGCCGTGCTAGCACAGATACGCAGTATTTT. The encoded protein is CASSLGGRASTDTQYF.